The 9 T cell receptor beta chains below come from one sample, sequenced in a study of shared clonotypes between healthy human individuals. TCRdb's table, derived via immunoSEQ multiplex PCR, lists solely in-frame clones and lacks some. The sample has about 1.5 million clones; 98% are singletons. Specimen: naive CD4+ T cells sorted from blood. Subset indicated: CD45RA+ positively selected. The receptors were gathered from a man aged 25 to 45 in good health.

CDR3 nucleotides: TGTGCCAGCAGCTTGCGGACTAGCAGCGCCTACAATGAGCAGTTCTTC. Protein product: CASSLRTSSAYNEQFF. The chain is built from TRBV5-6 and TRBJ2-1; 8 positions match TRBD2. The trim removed 1 base at V and 2 bases at J, leaving 5 bases unmatched. The CDR3 runs to 16 residues. CDR1 is SGHDT and CDR2 is YYEEEE in the germline V gene.

The chain employs TRBV28 and TRBJ2-2; 14 bases are a match to TRBD2. The CDR3 runs to 18 residues. CDR1 MDHEN and CDR2 SYDVKM come from the germline V gene. V shed 7 bases, J shed 6 bases, and the junction held 13 bases outside the gene matches. The CDR3 DNA is TGTGCCAGCACACAAAGGTTCGGGACTAGCGGGAGCCCCGGGGAGCTGTTTTTT. Amino acids: CASTQRFGTSGSPGELFF.

The rearrangement uses TRBV2 and TRBJ2-3, with 7 bases lining up with TRBD2. Germline V lookup: CDR1 SNHLY, CDR2 FYNNEI. J gave up 0 bases and V 9 bases, and 3 bases lay outside the gene matches. This CDR3 spans 13 amino acids. CDR3 protein: CARAGSSTDTQYF. Written as DNA, the CDR3 is TGTGCCAGAGCGGGATCTAGCACAGATACGCAGTATTTT.

The chain couples TRBV5-1 to TRBJ1-1; TRBD1 matches 7 bases. The CDR3 totals 13 residues. The V and J ends lost 2 bases and 5 bases, in that order; junction bases with no gene match: 3. Per the germline V gene, CDR1 is SGHRS and CDR2 is YFSETQ. The CDR3 DNA reads as TGCGCCAGCAGCTTTGACAGGGCGACTGAAGCTTTCTTT. Translation gives CASSFDRATEAFF.

The CDR3 nucleotides are TGCAGCGGACAGGGGAGCTATGGCTACACCTTC. It is translated as CSGQGSYGYTF. This chain uses TRBV29-1 with TRBJ1-2, with 8 positions matching TRBD1. V was pared by 7 bases and J by 4 bases, with 2 bases of the junction left unmatched. CDR1 and CDR2 (germline): SQVTM, ANQGSEA. The CDR3 is 11 residues long.

The J gene is TRBJ2-3, the V gene TRBV6-1; D gene uncertain. The V and J ends lost 7 bases and 0 bases respectively, with 8 bases between them. CDR3 length: 13 amino acids. From germline, CDR1 is MNHNS and CDR2 SASEGT. For the CDR3, the DNA is TGTGCCAGCACCGGCGGAAGCACAGATACGCAGTATTTT. Translation gives CASTGGSTDTQYF.

The chain couples TRBV10-2 to TRBJ2-7; perhaps TRBD2 as D (5 bases). Trimming left V 5 bases short and J 7 bases short, with 9 bases between. The CDR3 extends over 11 amino acids. Germline CDR1 reads WSHSY; CDR2 reads SAAADI. CDR3 DNA sequence: TGCGCCAGCAGTCTCCGGGAAGAGCAGTACTTC. Its protein is CASSLREEQYF.

The chain links TRBV28 to TRBJ2-7; D may be TRBD1 or TRBD2 (5 bases each). Looked up from germline, CDR1 is MDHEN and CDR2 is SYDVKM. This CDR3 has 13 amino acids. Trimming took 5 bases from V and 13 from J, leaving 21 bases between them. The CDR3 spells CASSVSGTILPYF. CDR3 bases: TGTGCCAGCAGTGTCTCCGGGACCATTCTTCCATACTTC.

This chain links TRBV7-9 with TRBJ2-3, with 8 bases identical to TRBD1. Trimming took 2 bases from V and 1 from J; bases not matched to a gene: 2. The CDR3 is made up of 15 amino acids. CDR1 is SEHNR and CDR2 is FQNEAQ in the germline V gene (reference sequence). In nucleotides, the CDR3 is TGTGCCAGCAGCTTAACGGGACAGGGCACAGATACGCAGTATTTT. This codes for CASSLTGQGTDTQYF.